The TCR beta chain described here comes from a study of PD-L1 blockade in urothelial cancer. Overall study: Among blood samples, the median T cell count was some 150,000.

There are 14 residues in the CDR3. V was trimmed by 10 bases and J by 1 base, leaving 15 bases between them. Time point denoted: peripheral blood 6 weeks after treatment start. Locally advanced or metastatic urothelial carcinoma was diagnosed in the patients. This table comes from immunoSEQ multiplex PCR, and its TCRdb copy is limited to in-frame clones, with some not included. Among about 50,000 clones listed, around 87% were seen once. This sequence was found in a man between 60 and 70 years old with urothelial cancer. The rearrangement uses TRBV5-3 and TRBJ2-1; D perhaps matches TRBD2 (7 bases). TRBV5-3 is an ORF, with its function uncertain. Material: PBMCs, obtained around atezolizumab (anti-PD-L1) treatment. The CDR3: CAFWTAGSYNEQFF. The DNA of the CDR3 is TGTGCCTTTTGGACAGCGGGGTCCTACAATGAGCAGTTCTTC.